This record concerns one T cell receptor (beta chain) sequence. Antigen: not known. This specimen comes from a study of cytomegalovirus exposure and HLA in healthy donors. Study-wide results and limits: In vitro assays verified that three CMV-associated chains recognized CMV antigens specifically. In a later analysis, a missense DCLRE1C variant was linked to TCR beta V- and J-gene trimming.

The PCR used 60 Vbeta and 13 Jbeta primers. Some clones are missing from TCRdb's copy, which holds only in-frame ones; the method was immunoSEQ multiplex PCR. Among about 130,000 clones listed, about 80% were seen once. Germline V lookup: CDR1 MDHEN, CDR2 SYDVKM. This CDR3 is 15 amino acids long. With 5 bases removed from V and 7 bases from J, the gap between germline ends came to 20 bases. Those who donated were healthy bone marrow donors. This sequence was found in a girl aged 2 to 9 in good health and CMV-seronegative. The rearrangement joins TRBV28 to TRBJ1-2; the D is unclear. The sample comprised PBMCs. The CDR3 region has the DNA TGTGCCAGCAGTCCTCCCCCGACACCGGCCTTTGGCTACACCTTC. Protein product: CASSPPPTPAFGYTF.